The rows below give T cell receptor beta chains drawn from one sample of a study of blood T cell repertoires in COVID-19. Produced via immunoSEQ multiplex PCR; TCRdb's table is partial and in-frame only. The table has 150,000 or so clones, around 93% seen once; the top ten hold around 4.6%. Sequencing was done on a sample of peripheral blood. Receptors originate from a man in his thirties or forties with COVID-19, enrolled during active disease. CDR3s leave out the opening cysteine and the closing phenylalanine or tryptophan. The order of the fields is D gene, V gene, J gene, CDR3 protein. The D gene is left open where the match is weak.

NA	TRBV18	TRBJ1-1	ASSPLTGFMNTEAF
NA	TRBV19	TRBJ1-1	ASSIGMNTEAF
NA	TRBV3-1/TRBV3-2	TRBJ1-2	ASSQDSYGYT
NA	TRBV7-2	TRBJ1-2	ASSERRMRNYGYT
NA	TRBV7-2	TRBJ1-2	ASSLSVRVEFVYGYT
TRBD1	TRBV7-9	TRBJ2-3	ASTKGDRGPDTQY
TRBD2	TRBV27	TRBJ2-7	ASSLSPLGREGYEQY
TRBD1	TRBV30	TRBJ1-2	AWSVAGGYGYT
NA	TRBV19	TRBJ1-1	ASTHRRGNTEAF
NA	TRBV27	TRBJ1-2	ASSSTGLGGYT
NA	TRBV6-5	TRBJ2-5	ASRRQVQQETQY
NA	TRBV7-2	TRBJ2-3	ASSPMTDTQY
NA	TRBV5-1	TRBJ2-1	ASRRDGSSYNEQF
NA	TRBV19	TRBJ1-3	ASNRRENTIY
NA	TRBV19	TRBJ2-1	ASGNYNEQF
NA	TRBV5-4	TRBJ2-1	ASSLLMSWTFANEQF
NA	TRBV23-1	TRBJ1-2	ASSQSTFLGANYGYT
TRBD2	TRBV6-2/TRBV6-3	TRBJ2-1	ASSSPGLAGGKGSYNEQF
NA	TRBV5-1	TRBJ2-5	ASSLVVGAGETQY
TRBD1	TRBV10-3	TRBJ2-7	ATRGTGGDYEQY
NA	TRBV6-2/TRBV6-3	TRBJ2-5	ASSYISGAETQY
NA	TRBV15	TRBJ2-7	ATSMTGTLSYEQY
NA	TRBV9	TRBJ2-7	ASSRTDYEQY
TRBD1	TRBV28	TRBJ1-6	ASSRQGSSYNSPLH
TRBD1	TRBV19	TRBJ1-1	ASSPSQGRYTEAF
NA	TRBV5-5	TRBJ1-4	ASSLETQGKLF
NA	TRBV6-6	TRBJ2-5	ASSGSETQY
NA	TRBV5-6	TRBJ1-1	ASSLETGSNTEAF
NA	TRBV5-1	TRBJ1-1	ASSRTNLPYMNTEAF